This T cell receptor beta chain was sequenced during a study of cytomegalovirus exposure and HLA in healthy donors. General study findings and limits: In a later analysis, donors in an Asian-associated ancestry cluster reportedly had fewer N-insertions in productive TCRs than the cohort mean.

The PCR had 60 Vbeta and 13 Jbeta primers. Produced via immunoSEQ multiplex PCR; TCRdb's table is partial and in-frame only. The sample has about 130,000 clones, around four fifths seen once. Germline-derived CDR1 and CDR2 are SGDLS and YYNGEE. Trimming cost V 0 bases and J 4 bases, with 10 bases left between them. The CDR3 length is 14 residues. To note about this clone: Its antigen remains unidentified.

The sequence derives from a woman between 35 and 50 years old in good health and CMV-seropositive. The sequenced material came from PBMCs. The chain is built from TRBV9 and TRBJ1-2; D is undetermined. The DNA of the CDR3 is TGTGCCAGCAGCGTAGCCGACTGGAGCTATGGCTACACCTTC. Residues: CASSVADWSYGYTF.